This is a list of T cell receptor beta chains from one sample in a study of long-term antiretroviral therapy in people with HIV. TCRdb's table, derived via immunoSEQ multiplex PCR, lists solely in-frame clones and lacks some. The sample gives roughly 12,000 clones, 65% to 85% of which show up once; 11% is in the top ten. Sequences were derived from unsorted PBMCs, sampled 0.8 years before starting antiretroviral therapy. The receptor set was obtained from a middle-aged woman with HIV. Both conserved end residues are part of each CDR3. D genes are given only for firm matches. Expanded clones get a size class; other rows say once, few or many, or leave the size out.

d_call j_call clone_size v_call cdr3_nt cdr3_aa
. TRBJ1-1 once TRBV7-9 TGTGCCAGCAGCTTATCAGGGGCCGTGACTGAAGCTTTCTTT CASSLSGAVTEAFF
TRBD2 TRBJ2-7 few TRBV7-9 TGTGCCAGCAGCTCCCGTGGGCTAGCGGGAGTTCGCTACGAGCAGTACTTC CASSSRGLAGVRYEQYF
TRBD1 TRBJ2-7 once TRBV5-5 TGTGCCAGCACAGGGGGACCTTACGAGCAGTACTTC CASTGGPYEQYF
. TRBJ1-1 . TRBV5-6 TGTGCCAGCAGCTTGTTCCTAATTGGGGACACTGAAGCTTTCTTT CASSLFLIGDTEAFF
. TRBJ2-1 . TRBV6-5 TGTGCCAGCAGTTACCGCGGGAAGGGTCCCTACAATGAGCAGTTCTTC CASSYRGKGPYNEQFF
. TRBJ2-7 . TRBV11-2 TGTGCCAGCAGCTTAGAAGATGGCGGACCAAGCTCCTACGAGCAGTACTTC CASSLEDGGPSSYEQYF
. TRBJ1-2 . TRBV19 TGTGCCAGCCGGCTGACGGTTAACTATGGCTACACCTTC CASRLTVNYGYTF
. TRBJ2-7 few TRBV5-6 TGTGCCAGCAGCTCCTCCCGGGACCCCTCCTACGAGCAGTACTTC CASSSSRDPSYEQYF
. TRBJ2-7 . TRBV4-2 TGTGCCAGCAGCCAAGCTGACGAGCAGTACTTC CASSQADEQYF
TRBD2 TRBJ2-1 . TRBV7-9 TGTGCCAGCAGCCCCATCCTAGCGGGAGGGATCTACAATGAGCAGTTCTTC CASSPILAGGIYNEQFF
. TRBJ2-1 . TRBV5-1 TGCGCCAGCTTCCAATCCGGGAGCTCCTACAATGAGCAGTTCTTC CASFQSGSSYNEQFF
TRBD1 TRBJ2-7 large TRBV11-2 TGTGCCAGCAGCTCAAACAGGGGGCGCCGGGAGCAGTACTTC CASSSNRGRREQYF
TRBD1 TRBJ2-7 . TRBV6-1 TGTGCCAGCAGTCGGGGGAGCTGGACAGGGGGCGAGCAGTACTTC CASSRGSWTGGEQYF
TRBD2 TRBJ2-1 once TRBV5-6 TGTGCCAGCAAGGTAGCGGGAGCTTCCTGGGCTGAGCAGTTCTTC CASKVAGASWAEQFF